A single sample gave rise to the 29 T cell receptor beta chains below, sequenced in a study of Graves' ophthalmopathy and Graves' hyperthyroidism. RNA transcripts were the template, and TCR beta CDR3 regions were amplified from them. A first-round RT-PCR used HTBI primers, followed by a second-round multiplex PCR. Using its own MiXCR run on the multiplex PCR reads, TCRdb lists one record per CDR3 protein. The sample consists of some 360,000 distinct CDR3 sequences, approximately 18% of them appearing once. The specimen sequenced was peripheral blood. These receptors came from an adult woman with stable Graves' hyperthyroidism.

This clonotype was recorded a few times. The germline gene is not matched at one end of the junction; a read error may be the cause. This rearrangement joins TRBV6-1 to TRBJ2-5; no reliable D call. There are 13 residues in the CDR3. Germline V gene lookup returns CDR1 MNHNS and CDR2 SASEGT. The CDR3 sequence is CASREAYQEAQYF. CDR3 nucleotides: TGTGCCAGCAGGGAAGCATACCAAGAGGCCCAGTACTTC.

This clonotype was seen a few times. The chain carries TRBV7-9 and TRBJ2-7; D is ambiguous. Germline V gives CDR1 SEHNR, CDR2 FQNEAQ (reference sequence). With 4 bases removed from V and 3 bases from J, the gap between germline ends came to 16 bases. CDR3 length: 15 amino acids. CDR3 DNA sequence: TGTGCCAGCAGCTCCGTGGGCGGAAAAAACTACGAGCAGTACTTC. Translating it yields CASSSVGGKNYEQYF.

This clonotype was picked up many times. The rearrangement uses TRBV28 and TRBJ1-1; maybe TRBD1 (6 bases). The germline V and J ends were trimmed by 3 bases and 0 bases, with 11 bases remaining between them. In germline, CDR1 is MDHEN, CDR2 SYDVKM. This CDR3 is 15 amino acids long. The CDR3 loop reads CASSLAGVMNTEAFF. Here the CDR3 DNA reads TGTGCCAGCAGTTTGGCAGGGGTCATGAACACTGAAGCTTTCTTT.

The chain combines TRBV7-2 with TRBJ2-7, with a tentative D call TRBD1 (6 bases). V lost 4 bases to trimming and J lost 0 bases, with 13 bases between them. Germline V gene data show CDR1 as SGHTA and CDR2 as FQGNSA. The CDR3 contains 15 residues. Here the CDR3 reads CASSSSWGPSYEQYF. The CDR3 DNA sequence: TGTGCCAGCAGCTCGTCCTGGGGGCCCTCCTACGAGCAGTACTTC. The variable domain in full, with the rest retrieved from reference TRBV7-2 and TRBJ2-7, is GAGVSQSPSNKVTEKGKDVELRCDPISGHTALYWYRQSLGQGLEFLIYFQGNSAPDKSGLPSDRFSAERTGGSVSTLTIQRTQQEDSAVYLCASSSSWGPSYEQYFGPGTRLTVT.

This clonotype was seen ten or more times. The chain recombines TRBV7-9 with TRBJ2-5; maybe TRBD2 (5 bases). The CDR3 is made up of 13 amino acids. V gave up 4 bases and J gave up 5 bases, with 11 bases separating them. The germline gives CDR1 SEHNR, CDR2 FQNEAQ (reference sequence). The CDR3 loop reads CASSSTSFETQYF. CDR3 DNA: TGTGCCAGCAGCTCCACTAGTTTCGAGACCCAGTACTTC.

This clonotype was counted between two and nine times. The chain carries TRBV28 and TRBJ2-1; 9 bases are a match to TRBD1. There are 16 residues in the CDR3. Germline V gene sequence: CDR1 MDHEN, CDR2 SYDVKM. The V gene end was trimmed by 6 bases and the J gene end by 2 bases; junction bases not matched to a gene: 8. CDR3 coding DNA: TGTGCCAGCAGCCTATCGGGACAGGGTACCTACAATGAGCAGTTCTTC. It specifies CASSLSGQGTYNEQFF. The full variable domain, completed using reference TRBV28 and TRBJ2-1, is DVKVTQSSRYLVKRTGEKVFLECVQDMDHENMFWYRQDPGLGLRLIYFSYDVKMKEKGDIPEGYSVSREKKERFSLILESASTNQTSMYLCASSLSGQGTYNEQFFGPGTRLTVL.

This clonotype appeared a single time. This chain connects TRBV19 to TRBJ1-5; D is unresolved. V lost 0 bases to trimming and J lost 1 base, with 13 bases between them. The length of the CDR3 is 17 residues. Looked up from germline, CDR1 is LNHDA and CDR2 is SQIVND (reference sequence). This CDR3 reads CASSIDLGQVSNQPQHF. The CDR3 DNA sequence: TGTGCCAGTAGTATAGATCTTGGGCAGGTCAGCAATCAGCCCCAGCATTTT.

This clonotype was observed many times. The genes are TRBV27 and TRBJ1-2; unclear D gene. V lost 6 bases and J lost 1, with 9 bases in between. Germline CDR1 reads MNHEY; CDR2 reads SMNVEV (reference sequence). There are 13 residues in the CDR3. The CDR3: CASRTRDNYGYTF. The CDR3 region has the DNA TGTGCCAGCAGAACCCGGGATAACTATGGCTACACCTTC.

This clonotype was found many times. The gene calls are TRBV2 and TRBJ2-7, with D perhaps TRBD1 (6 bases). The CDR3 consists of 13 residues. Trimming pared 4 bases from V and 6 bases from J, leaving 13 bases between. Per germline, CDR1 SNHLY and CDR2 FYNNEI. The CDR3 is CASSVPTGSEQYF. In nucleotides, the CDR3 is TGTGCCAGCAGTGTCCCCACAGGGTCCGAGCAGTACTTC. The entire variable domain, with the rest obtained from reference TRBV2 and TRBJ2-7, is as follows: EPEVTQTPSHQVTQMGQEVILRCVPISNHLYFYWYRQILGQKVEFLVSFYNNEISEKSEIFDDQFSVERPDGSNFTLKIRSTKLEDSAMYFCASSVPTGSEQYFGPGTRLTVT.

This clonotype was seen ten or more times. The chain has TRBV11-2 and TRBJ1-5; TRBD1 matches at 9 bases. The CDR3 sequence is 16 residues long. V shed 3 bases and J 7 bases; nucleotides not matched to a gene: 10. CDR1 is SGHAT and CDR2 is FQNNGV in the germline V gene. CDR3 in amino acids: CASSFRPGTGSQPQHF. The CDR3 nucleotides read TGTGCCAGCAGCTTTCGGCCCGGGACAGGGAGCCAGCCCCAGCATTTT.

This clonotype occurred many times. The rearrangement uses TRBV12-3 or TRBV12-4 and TRBJ1-1, with D possibly being TRBD1 (5 bases). The CDR3 sequence is 13 residues long. V dropped 3 bases and J dropped 4 bases, with 9 bases sitting between them. The CDR3, as DNA: TGTGCCAGCAGTTTGAGGGGAAGCACTGAAGCTTTCTTT. This translates into CASSLRGSTEAFF.

In its sample, this clonotype was seen many times. This chain uses TRBV20-1 with TRBJ2-7, with TRBD2 identical over 10 bases. The germline V gene encodes CDR1 DFQATT and CDR2 SNEGSKA (reference sequence). This CDR3 is 15 amino acids long. Trimming removed 3 bases from V and 3 bases from J; junction bases left unmatched: 8. CDR3 sequence (DNA): TGCAGTGCTAGTCGGTCTAGCGGGGGCCACTACGAGCAGTACTTC. Protein: CSASRSSGGHYEQYF.

This clonotype was observed many times. The chain recombines TRBV29-1 with TRBJ2-5, with D perhaps matching TRBD1 (5 bases). Germline V gives CDR1 SQVTM, CDR2 ANQGSEA. The V and J ends lost 6 bases and 4 bases respectively, with 21 bases between them. The CDR3 contains 15 residues. Written as DNA, the CDR3 is TGCAGCGTCTACCTTTGGGGCCTTAAAGGAGAGACCCAGTACTTC. This translates into CSVYLWGLKGETQYF.

In this sample, this clonotype turned up many times. This rearrangement joins TRBV28 to TRBJ1-2, with a possible D match to TRBD1 (6 bases). V lost 2 bases and J 11 bases, leaving 12 bases between the germline ends. The CDR3 sequence is 12 residues long. Germline-derived CDR1 and CDR2 are MDHEN and SYDVKM. CDR3 in DNA: TGTGCCAGCAGTTTAGTTACAGGGAGGTACACCTTC. Protein product: CASSLVTGRYTF.

This clonotype was seen repeatedly, ten times or more. This chain links TRBV28 with TRBJ2-7; 9 nucleotides agree with TRBD1. Germline V gene lookup returns CDR1 MDHEN and CDR2 SYDVKM. After removal of 8 bases from V and 2 bases from J, the junction contained 13 bases not matched to a gene. The CDR3 runs to 16 residues. The CDR3 DNA reads TGTGCCAGCGCCCCCCCTCCGGGACAGGGACCCTACGAGCAGTACTTC. Amino acids: CASAPPPGQGPYEQYF. Variable domain in full (rest from reference TRBV28 and TRBJ2-7): DVKVTQSSRYLVKRTGEKVFLECVQDMDHENMFWYRQDPGLGLRLIYFSYDVKMKEKGDIPEGYSVSREKKERFSLILESASTNQTSMYLCASAPPPGQGPYEQYFGPGTRLTVT.

At least ten counts were recorded for this clonotype. V usage is TRBV12-3 or TRBV12-4 and J usage is TRBJ2-4, with D possibly being TRBD2 (6 bases). This CDR3 is built from 12 residues. V was cut by 3 bases and J by 9 bases, with 9 bases left in between. The CDR3 loop reads CASSLSGSIQYF. In DNA form, the CDR3 reads TGTGCCAGCAGTTTGTCCGGGAGCATTCAGTACTTC.

Ten or more counts support this clonotype. V gene TRBV3-1 combines with J gene TRBJ1-1; D is unclear. The CDR3 runs 16 residues. Deletions cut 2 bases from V and 6 bases from J, with 19 bases between. Germline V gene lookup returns CDR1 LGHDT and CDR2 YNNKEL (reference sequence). DNA of the CDR3: TGTGCCAGCAGCCAAATAGGCAGTTTAGGAGAGGCTGAAGCTTTCTTT. This encodes CASSQIGSLGEAEAFF.

The table lists this clonotype with many counts. The chain's CDR3 is CASSRIAGGGEQYF. CDR3 sequence (DNA): TGTGCCAGCAGCAGAATAGCGGGAGGCGGCGAGCAGTACTTC. This chain connects TRBV7-2 to TRBJ2-7, with TRBD2 matching over 10 bases. The ends lost 5 bases at V and 6 bases at J; junction bases unmatched: 7. Germline CDR1 is SGHTA and CDR2 is FQGNSA. CDR3 length equals 14 residues.

The chain combines TRBV6-5 with TRBJ1-2, with D maybe TRBD1 (6 bases). The CDR3 spans 13 residues. Germline loops: CDR1 MNHEY, CDR2 SVGAGI. Trimming cost V 7 bases and J 5 bases, with 14 bases left between them. The CDR3 loop reads CASITSQGYGYTF. CDR3 in DNA: TGTGCCAGCATTACCTCACAGGGTTATGGCTACACCTTC.

This clonotype was counted many times. The V gene is TRBV2, the J gene TRBJ1-2, with D unresolved. Germline CDR1 is SNHLY and CDR2 is FYNNEI. Trimming removed 7 bases from V and 6 bases from J, with 18 bases in between. The CDR3 covers 14 residues. CDR3 coding DNA: TGTGCCAGCACGCCTCGGCCCGTAGCAGATGGCTACACCTTC. Amino acids: CASTPRPVADGYTF.

This clonotype was detected many times. The V and J genes are TRBV19 and TRBJ2-2; D perhaps matches TRBD1 (5 bases). The CDR3 spans 14 residues. Germline V lookup: CDR1 LNHDA, CDR2 SQIVND (reference sequence). V was pared by 7 bases and J by 6 bases, with 15 bases between. The CDR3 reads CASKKGVRAGELFF. The CDR3 DNA sequence: TGTGCCAGTAAAAAAGGGGTCCGGGCCGGGGAGCTGTTTTTT.

This clonotype was observed a few times. The V and J genes are TRBV6-5 and TRBJ2-7; D is unclear. Looked up from germline, CDR1 is MNHEY and CDR2 is SVGAGI. CDR3 length: 14 amino acids. The V and J ends lost 0 bases and 0 bases respectively, with 6 bases between them. In nucleotides, the CDR3 is TGTGCCAGCAGTTACTCGCAGGACTCCTACGAGCAGTACTTC. Its protein product is CASSYSQDSYEQYF.

This clonotype was seen a handful of times. V usage is TRBV6-5 and J usage is TRBJ1-5; 8 positions agree with TRBD1. J was trimmed by 3 bases and V by 1 base; bases with no gene match: 5. The CDR3 length is 16 residues. The germline CDR1 and CDR2 sequences are MNHEY and SVGAGI. The CDR3 protein is CASSYWDRRSNQPQHF. In DNA form, the CDR3 reads TGTGCCAGCAGTTACTGGGACAGGCGGTCCAATCAGCCCCAGCATTTT.

There are many counts of this clonotype. The chain links TRBV28 to TRBJ2-5; 9 bases agree with TRBD2. The germline gives CDR1 MDHEN, CDR2 SYDVKM. The ends lost 1 base at V and 5 bases at J; junction bases unmatched: 8. The CDR3 runs 16 residues. CDR3: CASSLSLAGPQETQYF. DNA of the CDR3: TGTGCCAGCAGTTTATCCCTAGCGGGGCCTCAGGAGACCCAGTACTTC.

This clonotype was seen ten or more times. J is TRBJ2-5 and V is TRBV28; 10 bases are shared with TRBD1. V shed 9 bases and J 5 bases; nucleotides not matched to a gene: 9. The CDR3 totals 14 residues. Germline V gene sequence: CDR1 MDHEN, CDR2 SYDVKM. This chain's CDR3 is CAREDRGAWETQYF. CDR3 DNA: TGTGCCAGGGAGGACAGGGGGGCTTGGGAGACCCAGTACTTC.

The chain couples TRBV7-3 to TRBJ1-1, with 9 bases identical to TRBD1. Germline V gene data show CDR1 as SGHTA and CDR2 as FQGTGA. The V gene end was trimmed by 0 bases and the J gene end by 4 bases; junction bases not matched to a gene: 12. The CDR3 runs to 18 residues. The CDR3, as DNA: TGTGCCAGCAGCTTAACTGCCCCCGGGACAGGGTCGAGCACTGAAGCTTTCTTT. Amino acids: CASSLTAPGTGSSTEAFF.

This clonotype appeared many times. This chain links TRBV28 with TRBJ2-6; 8 bases are shared with TRBD2. Germline assignment: CDR1 MDHEN and CDR2 SYDVKM. The CDR3 spans 18 residues. The V gene end was trimmed by 3 bases and the J gene end by 1 base; junction bases not matched to a gene: 8. The chain's CDR3 is CASSFGGGLGSGANVLTF. Here the CDR3 DNA reads TGTGCCAGCAGTTTCGGGGGGGGCTTAGGGTCTGGGGCCAACGTCCTGACTTTC. The full variable domain, rest sourced from reference TRBV28 and TRBJ2-6, is DVKVTQSSRYLVKRTGEKVFLECVQDMDHENMFWYRQDPGLGLRLIYFSYDVKMKEKGDIPEGYSVSREKKERFSLILESASTNQTSMYLCASSFGGGLGSGANVLTFGAGSRLTVL.

This clonotype was counted at least ten times. The V gene is TRBV24-1, the J gene TRBJ2-2; D is unresolved. In germline, CDR1 is KGHDR, CDR2 SFDVKD. Trimming pared 5 bases from V and 3 bases from J, leaving 6 bases between. CDR3 length equals 13 residues. CDR3: CATSGWDTGELFF. The DNA of the CDR3 is TGTGCCACCAGTGGGTGGGACACCGGGGAGCTGTTTTTT.

This clonotype was recorded at least ten times. The chain is built from TRBV6-1 and TRBJ2-5; 10 positions agree with TRBD2. CDR1 and CDR2 from the germline V gene are MNHNS and SASEGT. The CDR3 loop spans 15 amino acids. V was pared by 6 bases and J by 2 bases, with 6 bases of the junction left unmatched. The CDR3 DNA sequence: TGTGCCAGCAGGAGGACTAGCGGACCACAAGAGACCCAGTACTTC. It translates to CASRRTSGPQETQYF.